These 24 T cell receptor beta chains originate from one sample sequenced in a study of blood T cell repertoires in COVID-19. Produced via immunoSEQ multiplex PCR; TCRdb's table is partial and in-frame only. The sample shows 65,000 or so clones, around four fifths of them seen only once. Material for sequencing was peripheral blood. The receptors were gathered from an elderly man with acute or convalescent COVID-19.

The gene calls are TRBV19 and TRBJ1-3; D not resolved. This CDR3 region has 15 residues. Trimming left V 7 bases short and J 1 base short, with 14 bases between. The germline gives CDR1 LNHDA, CDR2 SQIVND (reference sequence). CDR3 in amino acids: CASTLGSGSGNTIYF. For the CDR3, the DNA is TGTGCCAGTACTTTGGGCAGCGGTTCTGGAAACACCATATATTTT.

This chain's CDR3 is CASSLGRGINYGYTF. The CDR3 DNA reads TGTGCCAGCAGCTTAGGCAGGGGTATAAACTATGGCTACACCTTC. The chain uses TRBV7-2 and TRBJ1-2, with TRBD1 as a possible D gene (6 bases). This CDR3 has 15 residues. CDR1 is SGHTA and CDR2 is FQGNSA in the germline V gene. V was pared by 1 base and J by 2 bases, with 11 bases between.

CDR3 residues: CASSLAGGPSETQYF. Here the CDR3 DNA reads TGTGCCAGCAGCTTAGCGGGGGGGCCATCAGAGACCCAGTACTTC. The chain employs TRBV11-2 and TRBJ2-5; 8 bases are a match to TRBD2. CDR3 length equals 15 residues. Germline-derived CDR1 and CDR2 are SGHAT and FQNNGV. J was trimmed by 4 bases and V by 1 base; bases with no gene match: 5.

The V call is TRBV5-1, the J call TRBJ2-3; D is perhaps TRBD1 (6 bases). This CDR3 has 14 amino acids. With 4 bases removed from V and 2 bases from J, the gap between germline ends came to 11 bases. The germline CDR1 and CDR2 sequences are SGHRS and YFSETQ. CDR3 DNA sequence: TGCGCCAGCAGCCTCAGGGGTACCACAGATACGCAGTATTTT. This sequence encodes CASSLRGTTDTQYF.

The gene calls are TRBV10-1 and TRBJ1-1; 9 bases agree with TRBD1. The J segment lost 6 bases and the V segment lost 6 bases, leaving 5 bases of the junction unmatched. The CDR3 runs to 13 residues. The germline V gene encodes CDR1 WNHNN and CDR2 SYGVQD (reference sequence). The CDR3 protein is CASRYTGGSEAFF. DNA for the CDR3: TGCGCCAGCAGATACACAGGGGGCTCTGAAGCTTTCTTT.

The rearrangement uses TRBV7-9 and TRBJ1-3; TRBD1 matches 9 bases. Germline V gives CDR1 SEHNR, CDR2 FQNEAQ (reference sequence). The length of the CDR3 is 16 residues. With 4 bases clipped from V and 2 bases from J, the junction kept 6 bases outside the gene matches. CDR3: CASSSDRGETGNTIYF. CDR3 DNA: TGTGCCAGCAGCTCCGACAGGGGGGAAACTGGAAACACCATATATTTT.

This chain links TRBV30 with TRBJ1-4; unclear D gene. The germline V gene encodes CDR1 GTSNPN and CDR2 SVGIG (reference sequence). The CDR3 is 16 amino acids. V dropped 5 bases and J dropped 0 bases, with 16 bases sitting between them. The CDR3 sequence is CAWGPPLTATNEKLFF. As DNA, the CDR3 is TGTGCCTGGGGACCGCCACTCACAGCAACTAATGAAAAACTGTTTTTT.

The table lists this clone with a count of one. The chain combines TRBV5-8 with TRBJ2-2, with D uncertain. Germline V CDR1 and CDR2: SGHTS, YDEGEE. This CDR3 has 15 residues. Trimming shortened V by 6 bases and J by 1 base, and 13 bases separated the two germline ends. CDR3 in amino acids: CASTLVAVNTGELFF. The CDR3 DNA reads as TGTGCCAGCACCCTGGTAGCTGTGAACACCGGGGAGCTGTTTTTT. Based on the CDR3 plus reference TRBV5-8 and TRBJ2-2, the full variable domain is EAGVTQSPTHLIKTRGQQATLRCSPISGHTSVYWYQQALGLGLQFLLWYDEGEERNRGNFPPRFSGRQFPNYSSELNVNALELEDSALYLCASTLVAVNTGELFFGEGSRLTVL.

The chain combines TRBV7-9 with TRBJ2-1, with 11 bases matching TRBD1. Germline V gene sequence: CDR1 SEHNR, CDR2 FQNEAQ (reference sequence). This CDR3 is 17 amino acids long. Trimming cost V 5 bases and J 2 bases; bases outside gene matches: 8. CDR3 amino acids: CASSVPRDRGTYNEQFF. For the CDR3, the DNA is TGTGCCAGCAGCGTCCCCCGGGACAGGGGGACCTACAATGAGCAGTTCTTC. Together with reference TRBV7-9 and TRBJ2-1, the CDR3 gives the full variable domain: DTGVSQNPRHKITKRGQNVTFRCDPISEHNRLYWYRQTLGQGPEFLTYFQNEAQLEKSRLLSDRFSAERPKGSFSTLEIQRTEQGDSAMYLCASSVPRDRGTYNEQFFGPGTRLTVL.

The chain is built from TRBV21-1 and TRBJ1-6. TRBV21-1 is a pseudogene. The CDR3 length is 21 residues. For the CDR3, the DNA is TGTGCCAGCAGCAAAGCTTGCAGAGTCTGTGTCCGGAGCTCCTATAATTCACCCCTCCACTTT. It specifies CASSKACRVCVRSSYNSPLHF.

V gene TRBV5-1 combines with J gene TRBJ2-7, with a possible D match to TRBD1 (6 bases). The V gene lost 3 bases and the J gene lost 0 bases, with 10 bases spanning the gap. The CDR3 runs to 14 residues. Germline V gene lookup returns CDR1 SGHRS and CDR2 YFSETQ. Here the CDR3 reads CASSSYRDSYEQYF. DNA for the CDR3: TGCGCCAGCAGCTCCTACAGGGACTCCTACGAGCAGTACTTC.

The chain carries TRBV29-1 and TRBJ1-1; D is unclear. Trimming removed 4 bases from V and 0 bases from J, with 15 bases in between. The CDR3 is 15 amino acids. Germline V gene data show CDR1 as SQVTM and CDR2 as ANQGSEA. This CDR3 reads CSVGEGYTMNTEAFF. For the CDR3, the DNA is TGCAGCGTTGGGGAGGGTTATACTATGAACACTGAAGCTTTCTTT.

The CDR3: CASSFEGNDEQYF. In nucleotides, the CDR3 is TGCGCCAGCAGCTTTGAGGGTAACGACGAGCAGTACTTC. The gene calls are TRBV5-1 and TRBJ2-7, with D possibly being TRBD2 (5 bases). The CDR3 length is 13 residues. Germline CDR1 SGHRS, CDR2 YFSETQ. V was trimmed by 2 bases and J by 5 bases, leaving 11 bases between them.

The chain links TRBV5-1 to TRBJ2-1, with TRBD2 as a possible D gene (6 bases). CDR1 and CDR2 from the germline V gene are SGHRS and YFSETQ. CDR3 length: 16 residues. V shed 0 bases and J shed 0 bases, with 10 bases lying between them. In nucleotides, the CDR3 is TGCGCCAGCAGCTTGGGGGGCGGGGTCTCCTACAATGAGCAGTTCTTC. Amino acids: CASSLGGGVSYNEQFF.

The chain joins TRBV3-1 (or the pseudogene TRBV3-2) to TRBJ2-4; 8 positions agree with TRBD2. This CDR3 has 15 residues. J lost 9 bases, V lost 0 bases, and 7 bases had no gene match. CDR1 is LGHDT and CDR2 is YNNKEL in the germline V gene (reference sequence). The CDR3 reads CASSQDGTRGGIQYF. CDR3 nucleotides: TGTGCCAGCAGCCAAGATGGGACTAGGGGGGGCATTCAGTACTTC.

Judged by abundance, this clone is medium-sized (0.01 to 0.1%). J is TRBJ2-5 and V is TRBV4-1; 14 nucleotides match TRBD2. The CDR3 length is 16 residues. CDR1 is MGHRA and CDR2 is YSYEKL in the germline V gene. V lost 3 bases and J lost 5; bases outside the gene matches: 5. CDR3 region: CASSQTSGGALETQYF. CDR3 DNA: TGCGCCAGCAGCCAGACTAGCGGGGGGGCCTTGGAGACCCAGTACTTC.

This clone came up once. The chain employs TRBV6-6 and TRBJ1-2; possible D gene TRBD1, 6 bases. Germline V lookup: CDR1 MNHNY, CDR2 SVGAGI (reference sequence). V lost 5 bases and J 7 bases, leaving 17 bases between the germline ends. The CDR3 spans 14 residues. DNA of the CDR3: TGTGCCAGCAGTCCGGTCAGGGGACGGACTGGCTACACCTTC. It codes for CASSPVRGRTGYTF.

The chain has TRBV6-5 and TRBJ1-3; D gene ambiguous. Germline loops: CDR1 MNHEY, CDR2 SVGAGI. The CDR3 totals 15 residues. Between the trimmed V and J ends, which lost 6 bases and 0 bases, there was a span of 12 bases. The CDR3 DNA reads as TGTGCCAGCAGGACGTCAGGAAGCTCTGGAAACACCATATATTTT. It encodes CASRTSGSSGNTIYF.

The chain uses TRBV2 and TRBJ2-3; D is ambiguous. The CDR3 has 14 residues. CDR1 is SNHLY, CDR2 FYNNEI, per germline. V gave up 4 bases and J gave up 2 bases, with 10 bases separating them. CDR3 in amino acids: CASSAQFLTDTQYF. CDR3 nucleotide sequence: TGTGCCAGCAGTGCGCAGTTTCTCACAGATACGCAGTATTTT.

This clone appeared a single time. This chain uses TRBV11-2 with TRBJ2-3; D call uncertain. The ends were cut back, 4 bases at V and 4 bases at J, with 6 bases in the middle. Germline assignment: CDR1 SGHAT and CDR2 FQNNGV. This CDR3 is built from 12 residues. CDR3 nucleotides: TGTGCCAGCAGCTCCGTATCAGATACGCAGTATTTT. Amino acids: CASSSVSDTQYF.

The chain couples TRBV9 to TRBJ1-1, with 10 bases lining up with TRBD1. There are 19 residues in the CDR3. The germline V gene encodes CDR1 SGDLS and CDR2 YYNGEE. V lost 4 bases to trimming and J lost 3 bases; unmatched junction nucleotides: 18. In nucleotides, the CDR3 is TGTGCCAGCAGCCCTACGACAGGGGGCGGAATGGGAAGAGACACTGAAGCTTTCTTT. Translated: CASSPTTGGGMGRDTEAFF.

The V and J genes are TRBV5-1 and TRBJ1-1; tentatively, D is TRBD1 (6 bases). Germline V gene sequence: CDR1 SGHRS, CDR2 YFSETQ. The CDR3 is made up of 14 amino acids. Trimming removed 4 bases from V and 5 bases from J, with 15 bases in between. The CDR3 DNA sequence: TGCGCCAGCAGCGCCGGGACACAACCTACTGAAGCTTTCTTT. Translated: CASSAGTQPTEAFF.

The chain links TRBV6-5 to TRBJ1-1; D is unresolved. Germline V gene lookup returns CDR1 MNHEY and CDR2 SVGAGI. The CDR3 loop spans 14 amino acids. Trimming took 2 bases from V and 1 from J, leaving 8 bases between them. CDR3 region: CASSYQNGNTEAFF. The CDR3 DNA reads TGTGCCAGCAGTTACCAAAACGGGAACACTGAAGCTTTCTTT.

The chain uses TRBV20-1 and TRBJ1-1, with D perhaps matching TRBD1 (5 bases). The germline gives CDR1 DFQATT, CDR2 SNEGSKA (reference sequence). Trimming shortened V by 7 bases and J by 1 base, and 13 bases separated the two germline ends. This CDR3 contains 13 residues. This CDR3 reads CSVSWGGNTEAFF. The CDR3 DNA is TGCAGTGTTAGTTGGGGGGGGAACACTGAAGCTTTCTTT.